This T cell receptor (beta chain) was identified in a study of siplizumab effects on memory and regulatory T cells. Study outcomes and limitations: Most proliferating CD4+ or CD8+ clones, roughly 75-95%, had no naive or memory assignment. The authors mapped only a minor fraction of alloreactive clones to unstimulated subsets. Mappable alloreactive CD4+ clones were on average around 69% Treg-derived with siplizumab, roughly 28% in controls.

Trimming took 2 bases from V and 7 from J, leaving 15 bases between them. Germline loops: CDR1 SGHRS, CDR2 YFSETQ. The CDR3 runs 15 residues. Each sample contributed about 10^5 TCR templates to the assay. Produced via immunoSEQ multiplex PCR; TCRdb's table is partial and in-frame only. The table has some 110,000 clones, roughly 92% seen once. To note about this clone: No antigen is known for it.

The sequence derives from a human donor in good health. Sequencing was performed on Tregs sorted from blood. The chain recombines TRBV5-1 with TRBJ1-4; possible D gene TRBD1, 6 bases. The CDR3 sequence is CASSFIGGLGEKLFF. CDR3 DNA: TGCGCCAGCAGCTTCATAGGGGGGCTCGGTGAAAAACTGTTTTTT.